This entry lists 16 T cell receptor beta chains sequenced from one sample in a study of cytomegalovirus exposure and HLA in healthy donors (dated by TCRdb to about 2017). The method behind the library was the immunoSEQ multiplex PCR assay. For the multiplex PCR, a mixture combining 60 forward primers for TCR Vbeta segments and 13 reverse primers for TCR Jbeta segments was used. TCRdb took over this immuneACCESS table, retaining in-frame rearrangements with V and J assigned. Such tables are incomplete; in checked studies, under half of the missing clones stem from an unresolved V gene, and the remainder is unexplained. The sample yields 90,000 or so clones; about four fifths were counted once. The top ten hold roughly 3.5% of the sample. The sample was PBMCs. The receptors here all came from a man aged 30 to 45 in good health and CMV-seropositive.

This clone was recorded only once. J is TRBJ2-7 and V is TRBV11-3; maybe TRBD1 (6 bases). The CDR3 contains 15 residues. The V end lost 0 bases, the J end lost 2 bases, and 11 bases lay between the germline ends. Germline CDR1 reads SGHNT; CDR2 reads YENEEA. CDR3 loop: CASSLEAGVAYEQYF. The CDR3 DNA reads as TGTGCCAGCAGCTTAGAGGCAGGGGTGGCCTACGAGCAGTACTTC.

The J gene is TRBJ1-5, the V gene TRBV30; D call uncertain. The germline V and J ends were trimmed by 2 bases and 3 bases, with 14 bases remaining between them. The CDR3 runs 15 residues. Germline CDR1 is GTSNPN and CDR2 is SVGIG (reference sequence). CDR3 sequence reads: CAWSPPRSFNQPQHF. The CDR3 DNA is TGTGCCTGGAGTCCCCCCCGGTCCTTCAATCAGCCCCAGCATTTT. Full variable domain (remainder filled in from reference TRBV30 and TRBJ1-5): SQTIHQWPATLVQPVGSPLSLECTVEGTSNPNLYWYRQAAGRGLQLLFYSVGIGQISSEVPQNLSASRPQDRQFILSSKKLLLSDSGFYLCAWSPPRSFNQPQHFGDGTRLSIL.

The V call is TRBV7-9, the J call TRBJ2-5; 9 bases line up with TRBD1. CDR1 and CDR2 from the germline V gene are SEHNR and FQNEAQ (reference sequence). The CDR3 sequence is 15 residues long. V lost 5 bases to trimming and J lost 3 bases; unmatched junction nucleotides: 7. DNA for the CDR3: TGTGCCAGCAGCCCGCGACAGGGGGGCAAAGAGACCCAGTACTTC. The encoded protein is CASSPRQGGKETQYF.

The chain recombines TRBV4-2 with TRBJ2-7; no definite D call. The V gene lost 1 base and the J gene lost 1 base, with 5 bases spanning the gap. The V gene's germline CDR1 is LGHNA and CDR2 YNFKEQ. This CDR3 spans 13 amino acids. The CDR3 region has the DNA TGTGCCAGCAGCCAAGCGGTTTCCTACGAGCAGTACTTC. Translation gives CASSQAVSYEQYF.

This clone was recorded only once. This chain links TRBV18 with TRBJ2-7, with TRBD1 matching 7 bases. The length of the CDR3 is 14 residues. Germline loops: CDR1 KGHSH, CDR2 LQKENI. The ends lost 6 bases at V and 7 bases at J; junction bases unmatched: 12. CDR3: CASSQNDRAEEQYF. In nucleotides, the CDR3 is TGTGCCAGCTCGCAAAACGACAGGGCGGAGGAGCAGTACTTC. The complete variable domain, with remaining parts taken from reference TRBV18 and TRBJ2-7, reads NAGVMQNPRHLVRRRGQEARLRCSPMKGHSHVYWYRQLPEEGLKFMVYLQKENIIDESGMPKERFSAEFPKEGPSILRIQQVVRGDSAAYFCASSQNDRAEEQYFGPGTRLTVT.

The CDR3 region has the DNA TGCAGCGTCCAACCTAGCGGGAGCTCCTACAATGAGCAGTTCTTC. It is translated as CSVQPSGSSYNEQFF. V is TRBV29-1 and J is TRBJ2-1; 10 bases map to TRBD2. The junction had 5 bases not matched to a gene; V was cut back by 6 bases and J by 0 bases. Germline values: CDR1 SQVTM, CDR2 ANQGSEA. The CDR3 sequence is 15 residues long.

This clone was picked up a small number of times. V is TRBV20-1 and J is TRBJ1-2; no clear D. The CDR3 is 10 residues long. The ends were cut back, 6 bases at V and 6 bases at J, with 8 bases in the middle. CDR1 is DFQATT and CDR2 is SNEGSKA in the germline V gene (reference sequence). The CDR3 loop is CSAARDGYTF. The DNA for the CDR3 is TGCAGTGCGGCGAGGGATGGCTACACCTTC.

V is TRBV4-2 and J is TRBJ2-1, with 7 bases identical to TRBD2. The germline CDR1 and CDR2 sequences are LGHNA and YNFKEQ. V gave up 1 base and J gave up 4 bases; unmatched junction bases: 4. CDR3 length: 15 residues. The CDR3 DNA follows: TGTGCCAGCAGCCAAGGGGAGCGGGGATACAATGAGCAGTTCTTC. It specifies CASSQGERGYNEQFF.

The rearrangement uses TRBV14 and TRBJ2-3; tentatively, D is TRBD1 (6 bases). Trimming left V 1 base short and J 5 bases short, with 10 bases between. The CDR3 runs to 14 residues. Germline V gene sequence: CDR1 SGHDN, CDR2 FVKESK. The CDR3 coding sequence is TGTGCCAGCAGCCAAGTGCAGGGGATAGATACGCAGTATTTT. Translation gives CASSQVQGIDTQYF.

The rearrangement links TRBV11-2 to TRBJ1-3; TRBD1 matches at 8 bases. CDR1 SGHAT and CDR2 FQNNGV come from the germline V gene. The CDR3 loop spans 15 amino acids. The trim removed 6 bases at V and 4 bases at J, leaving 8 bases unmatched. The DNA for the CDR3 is TGTGCCAGCAGGGTACCAGGGGGCATGGGAAACACCATATATTTT. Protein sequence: CASRVPGGMGNTIYF.

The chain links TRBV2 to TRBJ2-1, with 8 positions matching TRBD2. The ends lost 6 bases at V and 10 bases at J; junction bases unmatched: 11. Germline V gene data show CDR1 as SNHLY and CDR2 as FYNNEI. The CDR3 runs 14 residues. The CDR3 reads CASSPSGGSWEQFF. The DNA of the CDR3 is TGTGCCAGCAGCCCCAGCGGGGGTTCGTGGGAGCAGTTCTTC.

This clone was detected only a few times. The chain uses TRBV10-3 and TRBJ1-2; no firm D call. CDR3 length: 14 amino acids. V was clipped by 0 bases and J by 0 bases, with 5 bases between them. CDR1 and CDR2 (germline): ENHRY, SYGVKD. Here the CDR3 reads CAISESTANYGYTF. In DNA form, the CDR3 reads TGTGCCATCAGTGAGTCAACAGCTAACTATGGCTACACCTTC.

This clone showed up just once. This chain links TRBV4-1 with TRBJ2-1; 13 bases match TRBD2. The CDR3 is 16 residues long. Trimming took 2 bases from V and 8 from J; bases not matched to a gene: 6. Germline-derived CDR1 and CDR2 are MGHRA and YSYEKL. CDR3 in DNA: TGCGCCAGCAGCCAACCGGGACTAGCGGGACAGTATGAGCAGTTCTTC. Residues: CASSQPGLAGQYEQFF.

In nucleotides, the CDR3 is TGTGCCATCAGTCCGTGGGACTCATTCACAGATACGCAGTATTTT. The encoded protein is CAISPWDSFTDTQYF. This chain connects TRBV10-3 to TRBJ2-3, with D possibly being TRBD2 (6 bases). Germline lookup yields CDR1 ENHRY and CDR2 SYGVKD. This CDR3 region has 15 residues. Trimming removed 5 bases from V and 2 bases from J, with 14 bases in between.

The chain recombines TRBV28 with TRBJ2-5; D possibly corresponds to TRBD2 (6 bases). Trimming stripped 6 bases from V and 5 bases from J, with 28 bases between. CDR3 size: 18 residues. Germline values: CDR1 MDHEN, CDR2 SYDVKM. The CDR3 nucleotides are TGTGCCAGCAGCCCAGAGGCGCCAGGGCGGCGGGATTTGGAGACCCAGTACTTC. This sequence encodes CASSPEAPGRRDLETQYF.

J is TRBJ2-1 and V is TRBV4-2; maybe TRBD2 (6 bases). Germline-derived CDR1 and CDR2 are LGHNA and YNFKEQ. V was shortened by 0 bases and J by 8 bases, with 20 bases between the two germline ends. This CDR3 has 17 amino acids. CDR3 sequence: CASSQDFSSGPFDEQFF. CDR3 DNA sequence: TGTGCCAGCAGCCAAGATTTTAGTAGCGGTCCCTTCGATGAGCAGTTCTTC.